The 30 T cell receptor beta chains presented below share a single source sample, sequenced in a study of technical replicates of blood from a handful of donors. Data came from immunoSEQ multiplex PCR; TCRdb stores just in-frame clones and leaves some out. Seen here are roughly 15,000 clones, roughly 84% observed once, and the top ten hold 11%. Sequencing used PBMCs. These receptors were obtained from a human donor in good health.

The chain recombines TRBV4-2 with TRBJ2-5; TRBD2 might be the D (6 bases). The CDR3 is 14 residues long. V lost 4 bases to trimming and J lost 4 bases, with 13 bases between them. The germline V gene encodes CDR1 LGHNA and CDR2 YNFKEQ. The chain's CDR3 is CASSPAPSVETQYF. The CDR3 DNA reads as TGTGCCAGCAGCCCAGCACCTAGCGTAGAGACCCAGTACTTC.

The chain joins TRBV27 to TRBJ2-7, with TRBD1 identical over 9 bases. Germline values: CDR1 MNHEY, CDR2 SMNVEV (reference sequence). With V trimmed by 8 bases and J by 3 bases, 11 bases remained unmatched. The CDR3 contains 15 residues. CDR3 in DNA: TGTGCCAGCGGTGGGGGGGGACAGGGTAGCTACGAGCAGTACTTC. Its translation is CASGGGGQGSYEQYF.

This clone was recorded only once. The chain links TRBV6-6 to TRBJ2-1, with D maybe TRBD1 (5 bases). Germline V lookup: CDR1 MNHNY, CDR2 SVGAGI (reference sequence). V gave up 5 bases and J gave up 0 bases, with 11 bases separating them. This CDR3 contains 15 residues. CDR3 nucleotides: TGTGCCAGCAGTATCAGGGCGAGCTCCTACAATGAGCAGTTCTTC. Amino acids: CASSIRASSYNEQFF.

The rearrangement uses TRBV5-1 and TRBJ1-2; maybe TRBD1 (5 bases). Germline V CDR1 and CDR2: SGHRS, YFSETQ. The CDR3 spans 15 residues. Between the trimmed V and J ends, which lost 2 bases and 6 bases, there was a span of 17 bases. Here the CDR3 reads CASSLVPGEEDGYTF. The DNA for the CDR3 is TGCGCCAGCAGCTTAGTCCCGGGGGAAGAGGATGGCTACACCTTC.

The chain carries TRBV11-3 and TRBJ2-7, with a tentative D call TRBD2 (5 bases). The CDR3 loop spans 17 amino acids. Trimming removed 1 base from V and 4 bases from J, with 20 bases in between. The germline V gene encodes CDR1 SGHNT and CDR2 YENEEA. The DNA for the CDR3 is TGTGCCAGCAGCTTAGGCGGAAACAAGTGGGAGACGTACGAGCAGTACTTC. Its protein is CASSLGGNKWETYEQYF.

This clone appeared once. The chain carries TRBV18 and TRBJ2-2; D is ambiguous. Between the trimmed V and J ends, which lost 3 bases and 0 bases, there was a span of 5 bases. The germline V gene has CDR1 KGHSH and CDR2 LQKENI. This CDR3 contains 14 residues. The CDR3 DNA is TGTGCCAGCTCACCGGGCACGAACACCGGGGAGCTGTTTTTT. This sequence encodes CASSPGTNTGELFF. Using reference TRBV18 and TRBJ2-2 for the parts outside the CDR3, the full variable domain is NAGVMQNPRHLVRRRGQEARLRCSPMKGHSHVYWYRQLPEEGLKFMVYLQKENIIDESGMPKERFSAEFPKEGPSILRIQQVVRGDSAAYFCASSPGTNTGELFFGEGSRLTVL.

The J gene is TRBJ1-5, the V gene TRBV28; weak D call: TRBD1 (5 bases). Germline CDR1 and CDR2: MDHEN and SYDVKM. This CDR3 has 14 amino acids. V lost 4 bases, J lost 2 bases, and 9 bases lay in between. The CDR3 loop is CASSSGSGNQPQHF. The CDR3 coding sequence is TGTGCCAGCAGTTCAGGGTCGGGCAATCAGCCCCAGCATTTT.

The rearrangement joins TRBV9 to TRBJ1-2; D perhaps matches TRBD1 (6 bases). Trimming shortened V by 0 bases and J by 5 bases, and 17 bases separated the two germline ends. From germline, CDR1 is SGDLS and CDR2 YYNGEE. The CDR3 sequence is 16 residues long. The CDR3 is CASSVGGGGQTYGYTF. The CDR3 DNA is TGTGCCAGCAGCGTAGGTGGTGGAGGACAGACATATGGCTACACCTTC.

The rearrangement links TRBV12-1 to TRBJ2-1; the DNA was not used to check the table's D call, TRBD2. TRBV12-1 is noted as a pseudogene. There are 20 residues in the CDR3. Here the CDR3 reads CASSGRVRLAGPFRGNEQFF. The CDR3 bases are TGTGCCAGCAGCGGTAGGGTAAGACTAGCGGGACCCTTTAGGGGGAATGAGCAGTTCTTC.

V gene TRBV27 combines with J gene TRBJ1-2, with 9 bases that match TRBD1. The V gene's germline CDR1 is MNHEY and CDR2 SMNVEV (reference sequence). The CDR3 has 16 residues. The V segment lost 5 bases and the J segment 4 bases; nucleotides outside the gene matches: 11. CDR3 bases: TGTGCCAGCAGTCGAACAGGGGGCTGGGGAGGCTATGGCTACACCTTC. Its protein is CASSRTGGWGGYGYTF.

The chain couples TRBV7-9 to TRBJ2-1; D is perhaps TRBD2 (7 bases). Germline V gives CDR1 SEHNR, CDR2 FQNEAQ (reference sequence). Trimming removed 5 bases at V and 9 bases at J, with 20 bases between. The CDR3 is 15 residues long. CDR3 nucleotides: TGTGCCAGCAGCCCCCGGCTAGGGGGGGCCGGTGAGCAGTTCTTC. Its translation is CASSPRLGGAGEQFF.

The chain carries TRBV5-6 and TRBJ2-5, with 9 bases lining up with TRBD1. The CDR3 consists of 13 residues. Germline-derived CDR1 and CDR2 are SGHDT and YYEEEE. Trimming took 5 bases from V and 4 from J; bases not matched to a gene: 3. CDR3 coding DNA: TGTGCCAGCAGGGGACAGGGTGGAGAGACCCAGTACTTC. Its translation is CASRGQGGETQYF. The complete variable domain, with remaining parts taken from reference TRBV5-6 and TRBJ2-5, reads DAGVTQSPTHLIKTRGQQVTLRCSPKSGHDTVSWYQQALGQGPQFIFQYYEEEERQRGNFPDRFSGHQFPNYSSELNVNALLLGDSALYLCASRGQGGETQYFGPGTRLLVL.

The rearrangement joins TRBV5-4 to TRBJ1-2; 8 bases match TRBD1. There are 14 residues in the CDR3. The germline gives CDR1 SGHNT, CDR2 YYREEE (reference sequence). Trimming removed 4 bases from V and 6 bases from J; junction bases left unmatched: 8. CDR3 DNA: TGTGCCAGCAGCACGGGACAGGTGAATCATGGCTACACCTTC. Its translation is CASSTGQVNHGYTF.

This sequence joins TRBV28 and TRBJ2-5; 9 bases are shared with TRBD1. The CDR3 length is 16 residues. The germline V gene has CDR1 MDHEN and CDR2 SYDVKM. J gave up 5 bases and V 3 bases, and 10 bases lay outside the gene matches. DNA for the CDR3: TGTGCCAGCAGTTTGGACAGGGGAGATTATGGGGAGACCCAGTACTTC. This gives the protein CASSLDRGDYGETQYF.

The chain is built from TRBV11-3 and TRBJ1-2; D is unresolved. Trimming shortened V by 6 bases and J by 8 bases, and 13 bases separated the two germline ends. Germline V CDR1 and CDR2: SGHNT, YENEEA. The CDR3 runs to 12 residues. CDR3 nucleotide sequence: TGTGCCAGCAGTCTTGGAACAGCCGGCTACACCTTC. Its translation is CASSLGTAGYTF.

This sequence joins TRBV10-3 and TRBJ2-7, with 10 bases identical to TRBD2. CDR3 length: 15 residues. V lost 4 bases and J lost 4; bases outside the gene matches: 7. Germline V gene data show CDR1 as ENHRY and CDR2 as SYGVKD. CDR3 sequence (DNA): TGTGCCATCAGTGTGAAGCGGGAGGGCCTGTACGAGCAGTACTTC. This gives the protein CAISVKREGLYEQYF.

The V gene is TRBV6-6, the J gene TRBJ1-4; TRBD1 aligns across 7 bases. The CDR3 length is 16 residues. Losses at the gene ends were 5 bases for V and 1 base for J; bases not matched to a gene: 7. Germline lookup yields CDR1 MNHNY and CDR2 SVGAGI (reference sequence). CDR3 sequence: CASSNQGVGTNEKLFF. The CDR3 nucleotides are TGTGCCAGCAGTAATCAGGGGGTTGGAACTAATGAAAAACTGTTTTTT.

The V call is TRBV5-4, the J call TRBJ1-1; 7 bases match TRBD1. J was trimmed by 0 bases and V by 7 bases; bases with no gene match: 12. CDR3 length: 16 amino acids. Germline-derived CDR1 and CDR2 are SGHNT and YYREEE (reference sequence). CDR3 nucleotide sequence: TGTGCCAGCCAGATAACAGGGGACCTCATGAACACTGAAGCTTTCTTT. Translating gives CASQITGDLMNTEAFF.

The rearrangement uses TRBV19 and TRBJ2-2; possibly TRBD2 for D (6 bases). The V gene's germline CDR1 is LNHDA and CDR2 SQIVND (reference sequence). V gave up 5 bases and J gave up 4 bases, with 11 bases separating them. CDR3 size: 14 residues. The CDR3 nucleotides are TGTGCCAGTAGTGACGGGAGTGGCACCGGGGAGCTGTTTTTT. The encoded protein is CASSDGSGTGELFF. The entire variable domain, with the rest obtained from reference TRBV19 and TRBJ2-2, is as follows: DGGITQSPKYLFRKEGQNVTLSCEQNLNHDAMYWYRQDPGQGLRLIYYSQIVNDFQKGDIAEGYSVSREKKESFPLTVTSAQKNPTAFYLCASSDGSGTGELFFGEGSRLTVL.

This clone was recorded a few times. This chain uses TRBV9 with TRBJ2-2, with 9 bases fitting TRBD2. Losses at the gene ends were 4 bases for V and 4 bases for J; bases not matched to a gene: 5. The CDR3 sequence is 15 residues long. Germline loops: CDR1 SGDLS, CDR2 YYNGEE. The chain's CDR3 is CASSNSGSSTGELFF. CDR3 bases: TGTGCCAGCAGCAATAGCGGGAGCAGCACCGGGGAGCTGTTTTTT.

The chain employs TRBV19 and TRBJ2-2; 10 nucleotides align to TRBD1. V shed 3 bases, J shed 6 bases, and the junction held 25 bases outside the gene matches. The CDR3 length is 22 residues. Germline CDR1 reads LNHDA; CDR2 reads SQIVND (reference sequence). The CDR3 region has the DNA TGTGCCAGTAGTATGCTCCCTACCGGGACAGGGGCATTTTTCGATGGAGCCGGGGAGCTGTTTTTT. Amino acids: CASSMLPTGTGAFFDGAGELFF.

The V gene is TRBV12-5, the J gene TRBJ2-7; TRBD2 aligns across 14 bases. CDR1 and CDR2 (germline): LGHNT, FRNRAP. The CDR3 length is 15 residues. The V segment lost 7 bases and the J segment 3 bases; nucleotides outside the gene matches: 5. The CDR3 here is CASALGTSGSYEQYF. CDR3 coding DNA: TGTGCTAGTGCCTTAGGGACTAGCGGGAGCTACGAGCAGTACTTC.

This clone showed up just once. V usage is TRBV19 and J usage is TRBJ1-5, with D tentatively TRBD1 (6 bases). V lost 2 bases, J lost 3 bases, and 11 bases lay in between. Germline V lookup: CDR1 LNHDA, CDR2 SQIVND (reference sequence). This CDR3 is 15 amino acids long. The CDR3 coding sequence is TGTGCCAGTAGTATAACCGGGGACACCAATCAGCCCCAGCATTTT. Translated, it gives CASSITGDTNQPQHF. Complete variable domain (other parts from reference TRBV19 and TRBJ1-5): DGGITQSPKYLFRKEGQNVTLSCEQNLNHDAMYWYRQDPGQGLRLIYYSQIVNDFQKGDIAEGYSVSREKKESFPLTVTSAQKNPTAFYLCASSITGDTNQPQHFGDGTRLSIL.

This sequence joins TRBV19 and TRBJ1-5; TRBD1 agrees at 9 bases. The CDR3 is made up of 14 amino acids. J was trimmed by 10 bases and V by 6 bases; bases with no gene match: 10. In germline, CDR1 is LNHDA, CDR2 SQIVND (reference sequence). The CDR3 DNA follows: TGTGCCAGTAGCAGGACAGGGGACCCTTCCCCCCAGCATTTT. It translates to CASSRTGDPSPQHF.

This chain links TRBV10-3 with TRBJ1-4; perhaps TRBD1 as D (5 bases). The CDR3 totals 13 residues. V shed 6 bases and J shed 8 bases, with 13 bases lying between them. Germline CDR1 reads ENHRY; CDR2 reads SYGVKD. CDR3 in DNA: TGTGCCATCAGAGGGGCTCCCTCGGAAAAACTGTTTTTT. Residues: CAIRGAPSEKLFF.

The chain links TRBV29-1 to TRBJ2-3; TRBD2 matches 10 bases. This CDR3 is 15 amino acids long. The J segment lost 1 base and the V segment lost 4 bases, leaving 5 bases of the junction unmatched. Germline-derived CDR1 and CDR2 are SQVTM and ANQGSEA. CDR3 sequence (DNA): TGCAGCGTTGCCCTAGCGGGAGTAGGCACAGATACGCAGTATTTT. Its protein product is CSVALAGVGTDTQYF.

The CDR3 DNA reads TGTGCCAGCAGACGTCCCGGGGGGGCTGGGGCCAACGTCCTGACTTTC. Encoded protein: CASRRPGGAGANVLTF. The J gene is TRBJ2-6, the V gene TRBV11-2, with 8 bases fitting TRBD2. CDR1 is SGHAT, CDR2 FQNNGV, per germline. CDR3 size: 16 residues. Trimming removed 6 bases from V and 2 bases from J; junction bases left unmatched: 6.

This clone occurred once. The chain is built from TRBV7-6 and TRBJ2-1; D call uncertain. The CDR3 length is 13 residues. V dropped 2 bases and J dropped 7 bases, with 9 bases sitting between them. The germline V gene encodes CDR1 SGHVS and CDR2 FNYEAQ. The CDR3 reads CASSLTAPNEQFF. CDR3 in DNA: TGTGCCAGCAGCTTAACAGCCCCTAATGAGCAGTTCTTC.

This chain uses TRBV28 with TRBJ1-5; D gene unclear. Germline V lookup: CDR1 MDHEN, CDR2 SYDVKM. V dropped 7 bases and J dropped 1 base, with 11 bases sitting between them. This CDR3 contains 14 residues. This CDR3 is CASISGGSNQPQHF. The DNA of the CDR3 is TGTGCCAGCATCAGCGGTGGAAGCAATCAGCCCCAGCATTTT.

The chain recombines TRBV10-3 with TRBJ2-1; 7 nucleotides agree with TRBD2. Germline assignment: CDR1 ENHRY and CDR2 SYGVKD. V was pared by 4 bases and J by 7 bases, with 10 bases of the junction left unmatched. CDR3 length equals 15 residues. The CDR3 nucleotides are TGTGCCATCAGTGGGGGAGCGGGGAGCAGTAATGAGCAGTTCTTC. It specifies CAISGGAGSSNEQFF.